Presented here are 30 T cell receptor beta chains from one specimen sequenced in a study of blood T cell repertoires in COVID-19. TCRdb's table, derived via immunoSEQ multiplex PCR, lists solely in-frame clones and lacks some. The sample includes approximately 200,000 clones, roughly 77% of them seen just once. Sequencing was done on a sample of PBMCs or T cells enriched from blood (not recorded which). The receptors originated from a man aged 40-55 years who had recovered from COVID-19.

This chain links TRBV11-1 with TRBJ2-1, with 9 bases fitting TRBD2. Per germline, CDR1 SGHAT and CDR2 FQDESV (reference sequence). The CDR3 runs to 14 residues. V gave up 8 bases and J gave up 4 bases; unmatched junction bases: 6. In DNA form, the CDR3 reads TGTGCCAGCTCTGGGACTAGCAGGTACAATGAGCAGTTCTTC. It yields the protein CASSGTSRYNEQFF. Looking up the rest from reference TRBV11-1 and TRBJ2-1 gives the full variable domain: EAEVAQSPRYKITEKSQAVAFWCDPISGHATLYWYRQILGQGPELLVQFQDESVVDDSQLPKDRFSAERLKGVDSTLKIQPAELGDSAMYLCASSGTSRYNEQFFGPGTRLTVL.

The genes are TRBV3-1 (or the pseudogene TRBV3-2) and TRBJ1-2; 10 bases are a match to TRBD1. Germline CDR1 and CDR2: LGHDT and YNNKEL (reference sequence). CDR3 length equals 14 residues. The V segment lost 3 bases and the J segment 4 bases; nucleotides outside the gene matches: 2. The CDR3 region has the DNA TGTGCCAGCAGCCAGGGACAGGGGATCTATGGCTACACCTTC. Translation gives CASSQGQGIYGYTF.

The CDR3 region has the DNA TGTGCCAGTCCTAGCGCCTCAGGAGGGACCCAGTACTTC. It encodes CASPSASGGTQYF. This chain uses TRBV6-4 with TRBJ2-5; D is possibly TRBD2 (6 bases). This CDR3 contains 13 residues. Germline values: CDR1 MRHNA, CDR2 SNTAGT. Trimming took 9 bases from V and 7 from J, leaving 18 bases between them.

The chain combines TRBV9 with TRBJ1-1; no definite D call. Germline V CDR1 and CDR2: SGDLS, YYNGEE. CDR3 length: 12 amino acids. V gave up 4 bases and J gave up 1 base, with 5 bases separating them. The DNA for the CDR3 is TGTGCCAGCAGCCCCTCGAACACTGAAGCTTTCTTT. Its protein product is CASSPSNTEAFF.

V usage is TRBV2 and J usage is TRBJ2-2, with 7 bases lining up with TRBD1. Germline trimming cut 5 bases from V and 3 bases from J; bases unmatched to any gene: 0. The CDR3 sequence is 13 residues long. CDR1 is SNHLY, CDR2 FYNNEI, per germline. Written as DNA, the CDR3 is TGTGCCAGCAGTACAGGGGACACCGGGGAGCTGTTTTTT. It specifies CASSTGDTGELFF.

The chain has TRBV4-1 and TRBJ1-2; possibly TRBD1 for D (5 bases). V dropped 1 base and J dropped 2 bases, with 11 bases sitting between them. This CDR3 is 15 amino acids long. Germline V gives CDR1 MGHRA, CDR2 YSYEKL. CDR3 nucleotide sequence: TGCGCCAGCAGCCAAGTCTTCCAGGGAAACTATGGCTACACCTTC. Translation gives CASSQVFQGNYGYTF.

The chain uses TRBV9 and TRBJ2-1; the D is unclear. The CDR3 length is 12 residues. Looked up from germline, CDR1 is SGDLS and CDR2 is YYNGEE. V lost 3 bases to trimming and J lost 5 bases, with 6 bases between them. CDR3 coding DNA: TGTGCCAGCAGCGGCTACCACAATGAGCAGTTCTTC. Amino acid sequence: CASSGYHNEQFF.

The chain recombines TRBV7-2 with TRBJ1-6; weak D call: TRBD1 (5 bases). CDR1 is SGHTA and CDR2 is FQGNSA in the germline V gene. This CDR3 contains 16 residues. V was shortened by 3 bases and J by 5 bases, with 14 bases between the two germline ends. The CDR3 nucleotides are TGTGCCAGCAGCTTTAGTGGACACCGGAATAATTCACCCCTCCACTTT. Translation: CASSFSGHRNNSPLHF. Looking up the rest from reference TRBV7-2 and TRBJ1-6 gives the full variable domain: GAGVSQSPSNKVTEKGKDVELRCDPISGHTALYWYRQSLGQGLEFLIYFQGNSAPDKSGLPSDRFSAERTGGSVSTLTIQRTQQEDSAVYLCASSFSGHRNNSPLHFGNGTRLTVT.

The chain combines TRBV4-1 with TRBJ2-5, with TRBD1 matching over 8 bases. Trimming took 4 bases from V and 2 from J; bases not matched to a gene: 3. The CDR3 extends over 14 amino acids. CDR1 and CDR2 from the germline V gene are MGHRA and YSYEKL. CDR3 in DNA: TGCGCCAGCAGCCGGGGACAGGCGCAAGAGACCCAGTACTTC. It codes for CASSRGQAQETQYF.

The CDR3 spells CASSSVGTGPTNEKLFF. The CDR3 DNA sequence: TGTGCCAGCAGCTCGGTGGGGACAGGACCAACTAATGAAAAACTGTTTTTT. V gene TRBV5-5 combines with J gene TRBJ1-4; 8 positions match TRBD1. The CDR3 is 17 amino acids. V was pared by 3 bases and J by 0 bases, with 7 bases of the junction left unmatched. Germline V gene lookup returns CDR1 SGHKS and CDR2 YYEKEE (reference sequence).

The chain combines TRBV18 with TRBJ1-1; D might be TRBD1 (5 bases). Trimming took 0 bases from V and 2 from J, leaving 16 bases between them. The CDR3 spans 17 residues. Germline values: CDR1 KGHSH, CDR2 LQKENI. CDR3 nucleotide sequence: TGTGCCAGCTCACCACCGCAGACAGAATCCCTTAACACTGAAGCTTTCTTT. Protein sequence: CASSPPQTESLNTEAFF. The complete variable domain, with remaining parts taken from reference TRBV18 and TRBJ1-1, reads NAGVMQNPRHLVRRRGQEARLRCSPMKGHSHVYWYRQLPEEGLKFMVYLQKENIIDESGMPKERFSAEFPKEGPSILRIQQVVRGDSAAYFCASSPPQTESLNTEAFFGQGTRLTVV.

J is TRBJ1-2 and V is TRBV11-2; 9 nucleotides align to TRBD1. The J segment lost 7 bases and the V segment lost 7 bases, leaving 13 bases of the junction unmatched. CDR3 length equals 15 residues. Per the germline V gene, CDR1 is SGHAT and CDR2 is FQNNGV. The CDR3 region is CASTRTGEGGGGYTF. For the CDR3, the DNA is TGTGCCAGCACCCGGACAGGGGAAGGAGGAGGTGGCTACACCTTC.

The chain links TRBV30 to TRBJ1-2, with D possibly being TRBD1 (5 bases). V shed 4 bases and J shed 8 bases, with 14 bases lying between them. Germline V lookup: CDR1 GTSNPN, CDR2 SVGIG (reference sequence). CDR3 length: 12 residues. In nucleotides, the CDR3 is TGTGCCTGGACCGAAAACAGGAAAGGCTACACCTTC. Its protein product is CAWTENRKGYTF. The full variable domain, rest sourced from reference TRBV30 and TRBJ1-2, is SQTIHQWPATLVQPVGSPLSLECTVEGTSNPNLYWYRQAAGRGLQLLFYSVGIGQISSEVPQNLSASRPQDRQFILSSKKLLLSDSGFYLCAWTENRKGYTFGSGTRLTVV.

The chain is built from TRBV11-2 and TRBJ1-5, with D tentatively TRBD1 (6 bases). The CDR3 spans 16 residues. V was pared by 5 bases and J by 3 bases, with 17 bases between. Germline values: CDR1 SGHAT, CDR2 FQNNGV. The CDR3 coding sequence is TGTGCCAGCAGCCTACGCGGACAGATGAACAATCAGCCCCAGCATTTT. This gives the protein CASSLRGQMNNQPQHF.

The chain couples TRBV19 to TRBJ1-6, with no clear D. V dropped 3 bases and J dropped 9 bases, with 24 bases sitting between them. Germline V gives CDR1 LNHDA, CDR2 SQIVND (reference sequence). The CDR3 loop spans 18 amino acids. CDR3 protein: CASSIFFVIATTGSPLHF. For the CDR3, the DNA is TGTGCCAGTAGTATTTTTTTTGTTATCGCTACCACGGGTTCACCCCTCCACTTT.

This clone was seen once. The V gene is TRBV10-1, the J gene TRBJ1-2; D call uncertain. The V and J ends lost 4 bases and 8 bases respectively, with 11 bases between them. Germline V CDR1 and CDR2: WNHNN, SYGVQD (reference sequence). The CDR3 has 12 amino acids. CDR3 sequence: CASSAGKAGYTF. The CDR3 nucleotides read TGCGCCAGCAGTGCCGGGAAGGCCGGCTACACCTTC.

The rearrangement links TRBV9 to TRBJ2-6; D gene unclear. Germline V gives CDR1 SGDLS, CDR2 YYNGEE. Trimming took off 4 bases at V and 0 bases at J, with 11 bases between the two ends. The CDR3 totals 16 residues. CDR3 sequence reads: CASSSNRFSGANVLTF. The CDR3 DNA sequence: TGTGCCAGCAGCTCGAACAGATTCTCTGGGGCCAACGTCCTGACTTTC.

The V gene is TRBV6-1, the J gene TRBJ1-4, with TRBD1 identical over 7 bases. The J segment lost 3 bases and the V segment lost 3 bases, leaving 10 bases of the junction unmatched. The CDR3 length is 17 residues. Germline lookup yields CDR1 MNHNS and CDR2 SASEGT. The CDR3 sequence is CASSESYGTVSNEKLFF. The CDR3 bases are TGTGCCAGCAGTGAGTCCTATGGGACAGTCTCTAATGAAAAACTGTTTTTT.

CDR3 sequence (DNA): TGTGCCAGCAGCTTAGCTTGGGACAGGGCAAACTATGGCTACACCTTC. This translates into CASSLAWDRANYGYTF. The chain is built from TRBV7-9 and TRBJ1-2, with 9 bases lining up with TRBD1. Germline loops: CDR1 SEHNR, CDR2 FQNEAQ (reference sequence). J was trimmed by 2 bases and V by 0 bases; bases with no gene match: 4. The CDR3 runs to 16 residues.

The CDR3 spells CASSVYGGTAPEAFF. Written as DNA, the CDR3 is TGTGCCAGTAGTGTTTATGGGGGGACAGCCCCAGAAGCTTTCTTT. This chain links TRBV19 with TRBJ1-1; 7 bases are shared with TRBD1. Germline CDR1 LNHDA, CDR2 SQIVND (reference sequence). The CDR3 length is 15 residues. The V gene end was trimmed by 5 bases and the J gene end by 8 bases; junction bases not matched to a gene: 14.

The chain is built from TRBV5-1 and TRBJ2-5; maybe TRBD2 (6 bases). With 5 bases removed from V and 7 bases from J, the gap between germline ends came to 15 bases. The germline V gene has CDR1 SGHRS and CDR2 YFSETQ. The CDR3 loop spans 13 amino acids. The CDR3 region has the DNA TGCGCCAGCAGTGGACCGGACGGGGGGACCCAGTACTTC. It specifies CASSGPDGGTQYF.

The rearrangement uses TRBV3-1 (or the pseudogene TRBV3-2) and TRBJ2-1; TRBD2 aligns across 8 bases. V was pared by 2 bases and J by 6 bases, with 12 bases of the junction left unmatched. CDR1 and CDR2 (germline): LGHDT, YNNKEL (reference sequence). The CDR3 extends over 17 amino acids. This CDR3 is CASSQRLRGGLGNEQFF. DNA of the CDR3: TGTGCCAGCAGCCAACGTCTTCGGGGGGGCCTTGGCAATGAGCAGTTCTTC.

The sample holds one count of this clone. The rearrangement joins TRBV4-2 to TRBJ1-6, with 7 bases matching TRBD1. Germline V lookup: CDR1 LGHNA, CDR2 YNFKEQ. The CDR3 totals 17 residues. Unmatched junction bases numbered 5, after V lost 3 bases and J lost 0 bases. This CDR3 is CASSQPQGGSYNSPLHF. The CDR3 coding sequence is TGTGCCAGCAGCCAGCCTCAGGGGGGCTCCTATAATTCACCCCTCCACTTT.

The V gene is TRBV7-6, the J gene TRBJ2-7, with 9 bases identical to TRBD2. Germline V lookup: CDR1 SGHVS, CDR2 FNYEAQ. The CDR3 is 15 amino acids. J was trimmed by 3 bases and V by 0 bases; bases with no gene match: 3. As DNA, the CDR3 is TGTGCCAGCAGCTTAGCGGGGCGGGAGGGCTACGAGCAGTACTTC. Protein: CASSLAGREGYEQYF.

The chain joins TRBV11-3 to TRBJ2-2; 12 nucleotides align to TRBD2. The CDR3 spans 15 residues. Trimming removed 3 bases from V and 5 bases from J; junction bases left unmatched: 1. The V gene's germline CDR1 is SGHNT and CDR2 YENEEA. The CDR3 here is CASSFGLAGTGELFF. CDR3 nucleotide sequence: TGTGCCAGCAGCTTCGGACTAGCGGGAACCGGGGAGCTGTTTTTT.

V gene TRBV2 combines with J gene TRBJ2-3; 11 nucleotides agree with TRBD2. The CDR3 is made up of 15 amino acids. From germline, CDR1 is SNHLY and CDR2 FYNNEI. V gave up 6 bases and J gave up 1 base; unmatched junction bases: 3. The CDR3 loop reads CASRAGLAGTDTQYF. CDR3 nucleotides: TGTGCCAGCAGGGCGGGACTAGCGGGCACAGATACGCAGTATTTT.

The V and J genes are TRBV6-5 and TRBJ2-7; tentative D call: TRBD1 (6 bases). This CDR3 contains 15 residues. V was cut by 8 bases and J by 3 bases, with 20 bases left in between. In germline, CDR1 is MNHEY, CDR2 SVGAGI. In nucleotides, the CDR3 is TGTGCCAGCTCCTCGACCCCCAGGGGAGTCTACGAGCAGTACTTC. Amino acid sequence: CASSSTPRGVYEQYF.

The V and J genes are TRBV12-5 and TRBJ1-2, with 10 bases aligning to TRBD1. J was trimmed by 4 bases and V by 0 bases; bases with no gene match: 5. Germline V gene lookup returns CDR1 LGHNT and CDR2 FRNRAP. The CDR3 runs 16 residues. For the CDR3, the DNA is TGTGCTAGTGGTTTGGTGACAGGGGGCCATCTCTATGGCTACACCTTC. Residues: CASGLVTGGHLYGYTF.

V and J are TRBV2 and TRBJ1-2, with D perhaps matching TRBD1 (6 bases). There are 13 residues in the CDR3. V shed 5 bases and J shed 8 bases, with 15 bases lying between them. Germline V gene lookup returns CDR1 SNHLY and CDR2 FYNNEI. The chain's CDR3 is CASSTRDTAGYTF. CDR3 DNA: TGTGCCAGCAGTACCCGGGACACCGCGGGCTACACCTTC. Based on the CDR3 plus reference TRBV2 and TRBJ1-2, the full variable domain is EPEVTQTPSHQVTQMGQEVILRCVPISNHLYFYWYRQILGQKVEFLVSFYNNEISEKSEIFDDQFSVERPDGSNFTLKIRSTKLEDSAMYFCASSTRDTAGYTFGSGTRLTVV.

This clone was seen just once. The chain combines TRBV2 with TRBJ2-2; D may be TRBD2 (7 bases). V was clipped by 11 bases and J by 4 bases, with 20 bases between them. Germline V gene sequence: CDR1 SNHLY, CDR2 FYNNEI. The length of the CDR3 is 15 residues. CDR3 loop: CALRGGARATGELFF. The CDR3 DNA reads as TGTGCCTTACGAGGGGGGGCTCGGGCCACCGGGGAGCTGTTTTTT.